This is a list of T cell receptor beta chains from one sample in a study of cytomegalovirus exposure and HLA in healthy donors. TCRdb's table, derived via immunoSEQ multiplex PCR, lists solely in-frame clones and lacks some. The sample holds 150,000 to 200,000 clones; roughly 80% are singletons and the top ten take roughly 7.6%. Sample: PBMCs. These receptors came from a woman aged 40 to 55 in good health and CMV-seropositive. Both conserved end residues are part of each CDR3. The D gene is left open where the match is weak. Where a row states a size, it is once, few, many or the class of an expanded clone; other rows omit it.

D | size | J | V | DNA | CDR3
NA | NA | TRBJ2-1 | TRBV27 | TGTGCCAGCAGCAGGGACTCCCTGGAGCAGTTCTTC | CASSRDSLEQFF
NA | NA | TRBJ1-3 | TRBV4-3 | TGCGCCAGCAGCCAAGAGGGCATTTCTTCTGGAAACACCATATATTTT | CASSQEGISSGNTIYF
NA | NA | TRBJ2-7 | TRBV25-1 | TGTGCCAGCGGACTCAGCTTAGGAGGGTACCACGAGCAGTACTTC | CASGLSLGGYHEQYF
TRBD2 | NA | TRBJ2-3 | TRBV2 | TGTGCCAGCAGTGGGCCCGGGACTAGCGGAACTTCTAGCACAGATACGCAGTATTTT | CASSGPGTSGTSSTDTQYF
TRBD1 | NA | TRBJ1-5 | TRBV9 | TGTGCCAGCAGCCCGGGGACAGATAGCAATCAGCCCCAGCATTTT | CASSPGTDSNQPQHF
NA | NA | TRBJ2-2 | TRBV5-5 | TGTGCCAGCAGCTTGTATGACAGGTCGAACACCGGGGAGCTGTTTTTT | CASSLYDRSNTGELFF
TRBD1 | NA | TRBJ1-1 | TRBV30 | TGTGCCTGGATCCGGTTAGGGACAGACACTGAAGCTTTCTTT | CAWIRLGTDTEAFF
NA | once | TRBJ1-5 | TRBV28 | TGTGCCAGCAGCCTAAAGCTGGGGCCGGGTCGGCAGCCCCAGCATTTT | CASSLKLGPGRQPQHF
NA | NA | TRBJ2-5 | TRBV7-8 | TGTGCCAGCCGTAAACCTTCCCCGCGCCAAGAGACCCAGTACTTC | CASRKPSPRQETQYF
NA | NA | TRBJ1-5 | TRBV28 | TGTGCCACCCGGGAGGGGAATCAGCCCCAGCATTTT | CATREGNQPQHF
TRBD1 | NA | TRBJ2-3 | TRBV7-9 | TGTGCCAGCAGCCACAGGGGGCCGTTTAGCACAGATACGCAGTATTTT | CASSHRGPFSTDTQYF
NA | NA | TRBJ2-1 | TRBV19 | TGTGCCAGTAAGGTCGCAGGGGCTGGGGGAAATGAGCAGTTCTTC | CASKVAGAGGNEQFF
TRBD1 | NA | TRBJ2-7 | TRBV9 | TGTGCCAGCAGCGTATCCCCCGGACAGGGGTATGGGTACGAGCAGTACTTC | CASSVSPGQGYGYEQYF
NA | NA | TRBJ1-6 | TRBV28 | TGTGCCAGCAGTCCCGGGTTGGGGGGTTCACCCCTCCACTTT | CASSPGLGGSPLHF
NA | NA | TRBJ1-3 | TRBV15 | TGTGCCACCAGCAGAGATCGAGGCTCTGGAAACACCATATATTTT | CATSRDRGSGNTIYF
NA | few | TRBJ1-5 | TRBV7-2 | TGTGCCAGCAGCCCAGTGAGGGAACAGCCCCAGCATTTT | CASSPVREQPQHF
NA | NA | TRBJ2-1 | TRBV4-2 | TGTGCCAGCAGCCAAGTGAGGACTGGCTGGCAGTTCTTC | CASSQVRTGWQFF